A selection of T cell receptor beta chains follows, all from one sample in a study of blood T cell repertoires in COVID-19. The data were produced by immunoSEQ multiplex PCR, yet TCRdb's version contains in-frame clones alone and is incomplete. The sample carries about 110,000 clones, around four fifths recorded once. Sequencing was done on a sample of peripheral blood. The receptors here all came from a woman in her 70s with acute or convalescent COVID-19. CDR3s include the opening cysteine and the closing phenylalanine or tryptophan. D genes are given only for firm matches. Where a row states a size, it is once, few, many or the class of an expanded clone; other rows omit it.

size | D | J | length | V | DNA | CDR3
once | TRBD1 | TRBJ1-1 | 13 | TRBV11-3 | TGTGCCAGCGCACAGGGGGCGCAGGGGGCAGCTTTCTTT | CASAQGAQGAAFF
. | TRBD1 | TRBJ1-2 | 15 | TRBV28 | TGTGCCAGCAGCACCGGGACAGGGTTACGCTATGGCTACACCTTC | CASSTGTGLRYGYTF
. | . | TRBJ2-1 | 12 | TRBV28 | TGTGCCAGCAGCCGGAAGCGGAGTGAGCAGTTCTTC | CASSRKRSEQFF
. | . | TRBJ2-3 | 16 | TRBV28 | TGTGCCAGCACCCTGGTGAAGGACAGTAATATAGATACGCAGTATTTT | CASTLVKDSNIDTQYF
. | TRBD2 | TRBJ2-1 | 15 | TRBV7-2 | TGTGCCAGCAGGTTCACTAGCGGGGTGCACAATGAGCAGTTCTTC | CASRFTSGVHNEQFF
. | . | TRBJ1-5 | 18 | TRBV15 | TGTGCCACCAGCAGATCGTACAGGGCAAAAGGGAGCAATCAGCCCCAGCATTTT | CATSRSYRAKGSNQPQHF
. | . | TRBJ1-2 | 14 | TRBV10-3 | TGTGCCATCAGGAGCGGCGGGGAGGACTATGGCTACACCTTC | CAIRSGGEDYGYTF
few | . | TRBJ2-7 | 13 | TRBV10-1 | TGCGCCAGCAGCGGCTCGAATAGCAACGAGCAGTACTTC | CASSGSNSNEQYF
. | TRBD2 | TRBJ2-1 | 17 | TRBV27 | TGTGCCAGCAGTAAATACCCCGGACTAGCGGGAAACAATGAGCAGTTCTTC | CASSKYPGLAGNNEQFF
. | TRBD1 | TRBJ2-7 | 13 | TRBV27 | TGTGCCAGCAGTTTCAGGGGGTCCTACGAGCAGTACTTC | CASSFRGSYEQYF
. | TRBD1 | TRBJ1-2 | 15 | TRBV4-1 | TGCGCCAGCAGCCAAATCCGGGACAGTGAGTATGGCTACACCTTC | CASSQIRDSEYGYTF
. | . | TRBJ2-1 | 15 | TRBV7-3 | TGTGCCAGCAGCTTATTAGGACCAACAGGCGATGAGCAGTTCTTC | CASSLLGPTGDEQFF
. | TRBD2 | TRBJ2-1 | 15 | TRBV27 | TGTGCCAGCAGTCGTCCGGGACTAGCGGACAATGAGCAGTTCTTC | CASSRPGLADNEQFF
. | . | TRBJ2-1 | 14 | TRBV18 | TGTGCCAGCTCACGGGAGGTCTCCTACAATGAGCAGTTCTTC | CASSREVSYNEQFF
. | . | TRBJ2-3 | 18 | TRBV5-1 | TGCGCCAGCAGCCTGGGTGGTAGCGGTTCCTCTAGCACAGATACGCAGTATTTT | CASSLGGSGSSSTDTQYF
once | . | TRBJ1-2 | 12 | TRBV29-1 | TGCAGCGTTGCGCGGGGGAACTATGGCTACACCTTC | CSVARGNYGYTF
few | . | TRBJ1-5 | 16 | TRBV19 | TGTGCCAGTAGTATCTCCCCCCGGGTTAGCAATCAGCCCCAGCATTTT | CASSISPRVSNQPQHF
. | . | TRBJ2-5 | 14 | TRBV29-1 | TGCAGCGTTGAGGTGGTCTTTTCGGGGGAGACCCAGTACTTC | CSVEVVFSGETQYF
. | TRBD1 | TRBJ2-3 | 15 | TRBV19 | TGTGCCAGTAGTTTGAGGGGGACAGAGGTAGATACGCAGTATTTT | CASSLRGTEVDTQYF
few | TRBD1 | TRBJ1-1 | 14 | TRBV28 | TGTGCCAGCAGTCTAGACAGGGTGAGCACTGAAGCTTTCTTT | CASSLDRVSTEAFF
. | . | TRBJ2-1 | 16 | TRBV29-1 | TGCAGCGTGAAGGAGATACAGGGATACTCCTACAATGAGCAGTTCTTC | CSVKEIQGYSYNEQFF
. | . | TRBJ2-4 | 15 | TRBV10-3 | TGTGCCATCAGTGAGACGGGACTGGCCCGAAACATTCAGTACTTC | CAISETGLARNIQYF
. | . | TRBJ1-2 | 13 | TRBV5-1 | TGCGCCAGCAGCTGGGACACCCGGTATGGCTACACCTTC | CASSWDTRYGYTF
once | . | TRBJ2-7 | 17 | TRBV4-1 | TGCGCCAGCAGCCAAGGGTCGAACTTTGCGGACTCCTACGAGCAGTACTTC | CASSQGSNFADSYEQYF